The 32 T cell receptor beta chains presented below share a single source sample, sequenced in a study of blood T cell repertoires in COVID-19. TCRdb's table, derived via immunoSEQ multiplex PCR, lists solely in-frame clones and lacks some. The sample holds over 150,000 clones; 70% to 90% are singletons and the top ten take roughly 8.4%. Source material: peripheral blood. All receptors come from a woman older than 75 with COVID-19, enrolled during active disease.

The chain combines TRBV5-5 with TRBJ1-5, with 7 bases identical to TRBD1. The V gene's germline CDR1 is SGHKS and CDR2 YYEKEE (reference sequence). V lost 1 base to trimming and J lost 5 bases; unmatched junction nucleotides: 3. CDR3 size: 14 residues. Here the CDR3 DNA reads TGTGCCAGCAGCTTGCGGACAGGCGATCAGCCCCAGCATTTT. Protein product: CASSLRTGDQPQHF.

The chain joins TRBV21-1 to TRBJ1-6; the table's D call of TRBD1 was not tested on the DNA. TRBV21-1 is termed a pseudogene. The CDR3 spans 20 residues. This CDR3 is CASSERQGPCVAATNSPLHF. CDR3 coding DNA: TGTGCCAGCAGCGAACGACAGGGGCCTTGTGTTGCCGCCACTAATTCACCCCTCCACTTT.

The chain links TRBV24-1 to TRBJ2-3; TRBD2 matches 13 bases. Germline trimming cut 4 bases from V and 2 bases from J; bases unmatched to any gene: 5. The CDR3 is 17 residues long. Germline V gives CDR1 KGHDR, CDR2 SFDVKD. CDR3 coding DNA: TGTGCCACCAGTGAACGAGGACTAGCGGGAGTCACAGATACGCAGTATTTT. Translating it yields CATSERGLAGVTDTQYF.

The rearrangement uses TRBV9 and TRBJ2-3, with 13 bases lining up with TRBD2. Germline V gene sequence: CDR1 SGDLS, CDR2 YYNGEE. CDR3 length: 15 residues. The J segment lost 5 bases and the V segment lost 2 bases, leaving 2 bases of the junction unmatched. The CDR3 DNA sequence: TGTGCCAGCAGCGTGCGACTAGCGGGAGGAGATACGCAGTATTTT. Its protein is CASSVRLAGGDTQYF.

The chain is built from TRBV2 and TRBJ1-2; 10 bases are shared with TRBD1. In germline, CDR1 is SNHLY, CDR2 FYNNEI. The CDR3 totals 16 residues. Germline trimming cut 4 bases from V and 4 bases from J; bases unmatched to any gene: 9. In DNA, the CDR3 is TGTGCCAGCAGTGGTTTGGACAGGGGGGCTAGCTATGGCTACACCTTC. The encoded protein is CASSGLDRGASYGYTF. Supplemented by reference TRBV2 and TRBJ1-2, the full variable domain reads EPEVTQTPSHQVTQMGQEVILRCVPISNHLYFYWYRQILGQKVEFLVSFYNNEISEKSEIFDDQFSVERPDGSNFTLKIRSTKLEDSAMYFCASSGLDRGASYGYTFGSGTRLTVV.

V is TRBV13 and J is TRBJ1-3, with 8 bases lining up with TRBD1. The length of the CDR3 is 16 residues. Trimming took 3 bases from V and 0 from J; bases not matched to a gene: 4. Germline loops: CDR1 PRHDT, CDR2 FYEKMQ (reference sequence). CDR3 nucleotides: TGTGCCAGCAGCTTCGGGACAGGACCCTCTGGAAACACCATATATTTT. It specifies CASSFGTGPSGNTIYF. The variable domain in full, completed from reference TRBV13 and TRBJ1-3, reads AAGVIQSPRHLIKEKRETATLKCYPIPRHDTVYWYQQGPGQDPQFLISFYEKMQSDKGSIPDRFSAQQFSDYHSELNMSSLELGDSALYFCASSFGTGPSGNTIYFGEGSWLTVV.

The rearrangement uses TRBV2 and TRBJ1-1, with a possible D match to TRBD1 (6 bases). The V end lost 6 bases, the J end lost 8 bases, and 19 bases lay between the germline ends. Germline CDR1 and CDR2: SNHLY and FYNNEI. CDR3 size: 14 residues. The CDR3 sequence is CASRSGTPRGEAFF. In DNA form, the CDR3 reads TGTGCCAGCAGGTCCGGGACACCCCGTGGGGAAGCTTTCTTT. The variable domain in full, completed from reference TRBV2 and TRBJ1-1, reads EPEVTQTPSHQVTQMGQEVILRCVPISNHLYFYWYRQILGQKVEFLVSFYNNEISEKSEIFDDQFSVERPDGSNFTLKIRSTKLEDSAMYFCASRSGTPRGEAFFGQGTRLTVV.

The V call is TRBV7-8, the J call TRBJ2-3; 7 positions agree with TRBD2. The CDR3 is 18 residues long. With V trimmed by 3 bases and J by 0 bases, 12 bases remained unmatched. Germline V gene lookup returns CDR1 SGHVS and CDR2 FQNEAQ. The CDR3 DNA sequence: TGTGCCAGCAGCTTCGCGGGAGCCGGGAAGACTAGCACAGATACGCAGTATTTT. Encoded protein: CASSFAGAGKTSTDTQYF.

V and J are TRBV5-1 and TRBJ2-2; TRBD2 aligns across 7 bases. Looked up from germline, CDR1 is SGHRS and CDR2 is YFSETQ. This CDR3 spans 17 amino acids. With 4 bases clipped from V and 1 base from J, the junction kept 10 bases outside the gene matches. The CDR3 is CASSQSGIAGNTGELFF. In DNA, the CDR3 is TGCGCCAGCAGCCAATCTGGAATAGCGGGGAACACCGGGGAGCTGTTTTTT.

This chain connects TRBV7-2 to TRBJ2-1; D not resolved. The CDR3 loop spans 14 amino acids. The germline V gene encodes CDR1 SGHTA and CDR2 FQGNSA. V was trimmed by 1 base and J by 4 bases, leaving 8 bases between them. The CDR3 loop reads CASSLGTVYNEQFF. CDR3 bases: TGTGCCAGCAGCTTAGGAACGGTTTACAATGAGCAGTTCTTC.

The rearrangement uses TRBV2 and TRBJ1-5; 9 bases line up with TRBD1. This CDR3 spans 16 amino acids. Per germline, CDR1 SNHLY and CDR2 FYNNEI. Trimming removed 3 bases from V and 1 base from J; junction bases left unmatched: 4. The chain's CDR3 is CASSEGQGWSNQPQHF. CDR3 in DNA: TGTGCCAGCAGTGAGGGACAGGGTTGGAGCAATCAGCCCCAGCATTTT.

The gene calls are TRBV6-5 and TRBJ2-1, with 7 bases identical to TRBD1. V was pared by 5 bases and J by 4 bases, with 5 bases of the junction left unmatched. Germline-derived CDR1 and CDR2 are MNHEY and SVGAGI. This CDR3 is built from 14 residues. CDR3 DNA sequence: TGTGCCAGCAGTACGACAGGGCCGTACAATGAGCAGTTCTTC. Protein sequence: CASSTTGPYNEQFF.

The chain uses TRBV7-9 and TRBJ2-7, with TRBD1 matching over 11 bases. The junction had 5 bases not matched to a gene; V was cut back by 3 bases and J by 4 bases. CDR1 SEHNR and CDR2 FQNEAQ come from the germline V gene (reference sequence). The CDR3 consists of 15 residues. CDR3 in amino acids: CASSFLRDRGYEQYF. The CDR3 region has the DNA TGTGCCAGCAGCTTCTTGAGGGACAGGGGGTACGAGCAGTACTTC. Together with reference TRBV7-9 and TRBJ2-7, the CDR3 gives the full variable domain: DTGVSQNPRHKITKRGQNVTFRCDPISEHNRLYWYRQTLGQGPEFLTYFQNEAQLEKSRLLSDRFSAERPKGSFSTLEIQRTEQGDSAMYLCASSFLRDRGYEQYFGPGTRLTVT.

The chain combines TRBV12-3 or TRBV12-4 with TRBJ1-2; the match to TRBD1 covers 7 bases. V shed 7 bases and J 4 bases; nucleotides not matched to a gene: 6. This CDR3 has 13 residues. CDR3 nucleotide sequence: TGTGCCAGCACCCCCAGGGACAGCTATGGCTACACCTTC. Amino acid sequence: CASTPRDSYGYTF.

DNA of the CDR3: TGTGCCAGCAGAGCCGGGACTTACACAGATACGCAGTATTTT. Protein product: CASRAGTYTDTQYF. The chain couples TRBV2 to TRBJ2-3, with D maybe TRBD2 (6 bases). V lost 6 bases and J lost 2, with 12 bases in between. From germline, CDR1 is SNHLY and CDR2 FYNNEI. The CDR3 totals 14 residues.

The chain joins TRBV20-1 to TRBJ1-5; no clear D gene. Germline CDR1 DFQATT, CDR2 SNEGSKA (reference sequence). CDR3 length: 13 residues. V was cut by 3 bases and J by 5 bases, with 11 bases left in between. CDR3 DNA sequence: TGCAGTGCTAGTTCGCCCCAGGATCAGCCCCAGCATTTT. This codes for CSASSPQDQPQHF.

This chain uses TRBV5-6 with TRBJ2-5; D might be TRBD2 (6 bases). The V end was cut by 7 bases, the J end by 5 bases, with 12 bases between. CDR1 and CDR2 from the germline V gene are SGHDT and YYEEEE. The CDR3 loop spans 12 amino acids. In nucleotides, the CDR3 is TGTGCCAGCGGACTACACAAGGAGACCCAGTACTTC. As protein: CASGLHKETQYF. Supplemented by reference TRBV5-6 and TRBJ2-5, the full variable domain reads DAGVTQSPTHLIKTRGQQVTLRCSPKSGHDTVSWYQQALGQGPQFIFQYYEEEERQRGNFPDRFSGHQFPNYSSELNVNALLLGDSALYLCASGLHKETQYFGPGTRLLVL.

V gene TRBV27 combines with J gene TRBJ2-7; 8 bases map to TRBD1. The germline gives CDR1 MNHEY, CDR2 SMNVEV (reference sequence). After removal of 6 bases from V and 0 bases from J, the junction contained 7 bases not matched to a gene. The CDR3 contains 15 residues. The DNA for the CDR3 is TGTGCCAGCAGCAGACAGGGGAGTATCTCCTACGAGCAGTACTTC. This codes for CASSRQGSISYEQYF.

This chain links TRBV10-1 with TRBJ2-2, with a weak D call TRBD1 (5 bases). V was pared by 6 bases and J by 4 bases, with 18 bases between. This CDR3 spans 16 amino acids. CDR1 is WNHNN, CDR2 SYGVQD, per germline (reference sequence). The CDR3 sequence: CASSWGLSTSTGELFF. CDR3 DNA: TGCGCCAGCAGCTGGGGCTTATCTACCTCCACCGGGGAGCTGTTTTTT.

The V call is TRBV10-3, the J call TRBJ1-1; D ambiguous. The germline V gene encodes CDR1 ENHRY and CDR2 SYGVKD. V lost 3 bases, J lost 1 base, and 6 bases lay in between. The CDR3 length is 13 residues. The CDR3 sequence: CAISDPKNTEAFF. The CDR3 nucleotides read TGTGCCATCAGTGATCCTAAGAACACTGAAGCTTTCTTT.

The chain couples TRBV18 to TRBJ1-2, with 8 bases matching TRBD1. V trimming: 3 bases; J trimming: 3 bases; junction bases outside the gene matches: 3. This CDR3 spans 14 amino acids. In germline, CDR1 is KGHSH, CDR2 LQKENI. The CDR3 coding sequence is TGTGCCAGCTCACCCCCGACAGGGGACTATGGCTACACCTTC. Protein: CASSPPTGDYGYTF. The entire variable domain, with the rest obtained from reference TRBV18 and TRBJ1-2, is as follows: NAGVMQNPRHLVRRRGQEARLRCSPMKGHSHVYWYRQLPEEGLKFMVYLQKENIIDESGMPKERFSAEFPKEGPSILRIQQVVRGDSAAYFCASSPPTGDYGYTFGSGTRLTVV.

This rearrangement joins TRBV5-3 to TRBJ1-2; D is perhaps TRBD1 (5 bases). TRBV5-3 is sorted into the ORF group, with uncertain function. The CDR3 is made up of 14 amino acids. V shed 4 bases and J shed 1 base, with 11 bases lying between them. The CDR3 here is CARSPGHLNYGYTF. The CDR3 DNA reads as TGTGCCAGAAGCCCCGGACACCTTAACTATGGCTACACCTTC.

Comments on this clone: Different DNA sequences within this sample yield the same CDR3. The chain has TRBV5-1 and TRBJ2-3; perhaps TRBD2 as D (6 bases). The CDR3 spans 16 residues. Trimming cost V 0 bases and J 0 bases, with 11 bases left between them. Germline loops: CDR1 SGHRS, CDR2 YFSETQ. CDR3 amino acids: CASSLGASGSTDTQYF. As DNA, the CDR3 is TGCGCCAGCAGCTTGGGGGCGAGCGGGAGCACAGATACGCAGTATTTT.

CDR3 bases: TGTGCCAGTGACAGGGGAGGTGACGAGCAGTACTTC. Translated, it gives CASDRGGDEQYF. The chain combines TRBV13 with TRBJ2-7, with 8 bases aligning to TRBD1. V was clipped by 9 bases and J by 5 bases; unmatched bases: 6. The CDR3 has 12 amino acids. The germline CDR1 and CDR2 sequences are PRHDT and FYEKMQ (reference sequence).

The genes are TRBV5-1 and TRBJ2-1; 12 bases match TRBD2. Trimming at V came to 1 base and at J to 5 bases, leaving 7 bases not matched to a gene. This CDR3 region has 17 residues. Germline V gene data show CDR1 as SGHRS and CDR2 as YFSETQ. The CDR3 loop reads CASSLRPSGGENNEQFF. The DNA for the CDR3 is TGCGCCAGCAGCTTGCGGCCTAGCGGGGGGGAGAACAATGAGCAGTTCTTC.

The rearrangement joins TRBV7-9 to TRBJ2-2, with D uncertain. Germline V CDR1 and CDR2: SEHNR, FQNEAQ (reference sequence). This CDR3 comprises 17 residues. V lost 6 bases, J lost 0 bases, and 17 bases lay in between. CDR3 in DNA: TGTGCCAGCAGTCGACCTAGGCCAGATTCGAACACCGGGGAGCTGTTTTTT. Translating it yields CASSRPRPDSNTGELFF.

V gene TRBV24-1 combines with J gene TRBJ1-2; D unresolved. The germline gives CDR1 KGHDR, CDR2 SFDVKD. The V end lost 3 bases, the J end lost 3 bases, and 7 bases lay between the germline ends. This CDR3 is built from 13 residues. CDR3 sequence (DNA): TGTGCCACCAGTGATCCCCTCGACTATGGCTACACCTTC. This encodes CATSDPLDYGYTF.

This chain uses TRBV7-3 with TRBJ2-1; 8 bases are shared with TRBD2. This CDR3 contains 15 residues. The trim removed 5 bases at V and 9 bases at J, leaving 12 bases unmatched. CDR1 and CDR2 from the germline V gene are SGHTA and FQGTGA. Written as DNA, the CDR3 is TGTGCCAGCAGCCCGGACTCCGGCGGGAGGTCTGAGCAGTTCTTC. It codes for CASSPDSGGRSEQFF.

The V and J genes are TRBV28 and TRBJ1-1, with D possibly matching TRBD1 (6 bases). Between the trimmed V and J ends, which lost 5 bases and 2 bases, there was a span of 9 bases. Germline loops: CDR1 MDHEN, CDR2 SYDVKM. The CDR3 totals 13 residues. CDR3 residues: CASSGTPNTEAFF. The CDR3 region has the DNA TGTGCCAGCAGTGGGACACCTAACACTGAAGCTTTCTTT.

The CDR3 spells CASRGGLRETQYF. CDR3 DNA sequence: TGTGCCAGCCGAGGGGGCTTGAGGGAGACCCAGTACTTC. The V and J genes are TRBV12-3 or TRBV12-4 and TRBJ2-5; 7 nucleotides agree with TRBD1. The J segment lost 5 bases and the V segment lost 8 bases, leaving 8 bases of the junction unmatched. The CDR3 has 13 amino acids.

This rearrangement joins TRBV5-6 to TRBJ2-1, with 10 nucleotides matching TRBD2. From germline, CDR1 is SGHDT and CDR2 YYEEEE. V shed 2 bases, J shed 2 bases, and the junction held 1 base outside the gene matches. The CDR3 extends over 15 amino acids. The CDR3 loop reads CASSFTSGAYNEQFF. DNA of the CDR3: TGTGCCAGCAGCTTCACTAGCGGGGCCTACAATGAGCAGTTCTTC. Using reference TRBV5-6 and TRBJ2-1 for the parts outside the CDR3, the full variable domain is DAGVTQSPTHLIKTRGQQVTLRCSPKSGHDTVSWYQQALGQGPQFIFQYYEEEERQRGNFPDRFSGHQFPNYSSELNVNALLLGDSALYLCASSFTSGAYNEQFFGPGTRLTVL.

This clone was detected only once. The V gene is TRBV5-6, the J gene TRBJ2-7; TRBD2 aligns across 14 bases. Germline V lookup: CDR1 SGHDT, CDR2 YYEEEE. V lost 4 bases and J lost 2; bases outside the gene matches: 5. This CDR3 spans 16 amino acids. The CDR3 spells CASSPTTSGRAYEQYF. The CDR3 DNA sequence: TGTGCCAGCAGCCCGACGACTAGCGGGAGGGCCTACGAGCAGTACTTC.